The clone carrying this T cell receptor (beta chain) has only a few counts. Its antigen is as yet unknown. The data were taken from a study of shared clonotypes between healthy human individuals. General observations from the study: Naive CD4 clonotypes were shared across a few donors at about 5.3%.

The CDR3 has 14 residues. The trim removed 5 bases at V and 3 bases at J, leaving 5 bases unmatched. CDR1 and CDR2 (germline): SGHTA, FQGTGA. Per the original data handling: Junction-only sequences without quality scores came from ImmunoSEQ, so filtering differed. TCRdb keeps only in-frame clones here, not all; method: immunoSEQ multiplex PCR. V and J calls and clone size come straight from that table; D and trimming were deduced from the DNA. Here the sample spans some 1 million clones, about 75% being singletons. The clonotype was recovered from a man in his late teens or twenties in good health. The V gene is TRBV7-3, the J gene TRBJ2-3, with 7 bases that match TRBD2. The sequenced material came from memory CD4+ T cells sorted from blood. Described subset: CD45RA-negative fraction. The CDR3 DNA is TGTGCCAGCAGCAGAGGGGAGGGGACAGATACGCAGTATTTT. Protein product: CASSRGEGTDTQYF.